What follows are 14 T cell receptor beta chains derived from one specimen sequenced in a study of tumor-infiltrating lymphocytes in primary liver carcinoma. Extraction of RNA together with DNA used roughly 20-33 mg of unsorted bulk tissue. A primer matching the constant region was used to make TCR beta cDNA from 500 ng of total RNA. Amplification in three nested multiplex PCR rounds with slightly modified ARM-PCR gave rise to TCR beta libraries. Researchers ran the first two PCR rounds for ten to eleven cycles each with TRBV1-TRBV30 forward primers and a C-beta reverse primer. TCRdb re-called the multiplex PCR reads through MiXCR, storing one row per CDR3 protein. The table shows more than 90,000 distinct CDR3 sequences, with around 71% occurring only once. Sample: liver tumor tissue from sampling region 2. Subset of the sample: tumor region T2, inferior pole. The receptors were sampled from a woman aged 55-70 years with primary liver carcinoma and hepatitis B virus infection.

A note on this clonotype: An end of the junction differs from the germline gene, which may be a read error. The chain carries TRBV12-3 or TRBV12-4 and TRBJ2-1; a weak D match, TRBD1 (5 bases). The CDR3 is 13 residues long. The CDR3 coding sequence is TGTGCCAGCAGCTACGAAGGGGTTGTTGAGCAGTCCTTC. As protein: CASSYEGVVEQSF.

The J gene is TRBJ2-3, the V gene TRBV10-3; D possibly corresponds to TRBD2 (5 bases). The germline CDR1 and CDR2 sequences are ENHRY and SYGVKD. V dropped 4 bases and J dropped 4 bases, with 18 bases sitting between them. CDR3 length equals 16 residues. The CDR3 protein is CAISGQAATTADTQYF. The CDR3 DNA sequence: TGTGCCATCAGTGGACAAGCGGCCACCACAGCAGATACGCAGTATTTT.

Worth noting for this clonotype: This clone may be a read error of a much larger clone one base away. The CDR3 bases are TGTGCCAGCAGCCAATGGACAGGGGACGAGACCCAGTACTTC. It is translated as CASSQWTGDETQYF. The chain links TRBV5-4 to TRBJ2-5, with 9 bases fitting TRBD1. Per germline, CDR1 SGHNT and CDR2 YYREEE (reference sequence). With V trimmed by 4 bases and J by 5 bases, 6 bases remained unmatched. The CDR3 spans 14 residues.

CDR3 DNA: TGTGCCAGAAGCCAGGGACTAGTGCCCACAGATACGCAGTATTTT. Translating gives CARSQGLVPTDTQYF. This sequence joins TRBV7-9 and TRBJ2-3; 8 bases map to TRBD2. Unmatched junction bases numbered 10, after V lost 9 bases and J lost 2 bases. This CDR3 is 15 amino acids long. Germline V gene lookup returns CDR1 SEHNR and CDR2 FQNEAQ (reference sequence).

A note on this clonotype: A much larger clonotype is one base distant, so this may be a read error. The chain couples TRBV13 to TRBJ2-1; TRBD2 matches 12 bases. The germline gives CDR1 PRHDT, CDR2 FYEKMQ (reference sequence). This CDR3 has 17 residues. DNA for the CDR3: TGTGTCAGCAGCGGAAGAGATGGACTAGCGGGATACAATGAGCAGTTCTTC. Amino acid sequence: CVSSGRDGLAGYNEQFF.

Turning to this clonotype: A junction boundary mismatches the germline segment, possibly from a read error. The V and J genes are TRBV12-3 or TRBV12-4 and TRBJ1-1; 7 bases line up with TRBD1. The CDR3 covers 14 residues. In DNA form, the CDR3 reads TGTGTCAGCAGTCCCCGGACAGGTGCCACTGAAGCTTTCTTC. It yields the protein CVSSPRTGATEAFF.

Comments on this clonotype: This may arise from a read error, as a much more abundant clone is one base away. The rearrangement uses TRBV24-1 and TRBJ2-4, with a tentative D call TRBD1 (5 bases). The germline V and J ends were trimmed by 5 bases and 13 bases, with 20 bases remaining between them. The CDR3 runs to 14 residues. Germline V CDR1 and CDR2: KGHDR, SFDVKD. The CDR3 nucleotides read TGTGCCACCAGTGGGGCAGGGCCAGACAATGAGCAGTACTTC. Residues: CATSGAGPDNEQYF.

This clonotype was recorded at least ten times. The CDR3 coding sequence is TGTGCCAGCAGCCCAGCACAGTACAATGAGCAGTTCTTC. It translates to CASSPAQYNEQFF. The J gene is TRBJ2-1, the V gene TRBV5-6, with unresolved D. The V end was cut by 4 bases, the J end by 4 bases, with 9 bases between. The CDR3 is 13 residues long. Germline assignment: CDR1 SGHDT and CDR2 YYEEEE.

About this clonotype: It may be a read error: a sequence one base away is much more abundant. The V gene is TRBV5-4, the J gene TRBJ2-2; unclear D gene. The CDR3 runs to 13 residues. CDR1 and CDR2 (germline): SGHNT, YYREEE (reference sequence). CDR3 nucleotides: TGTGCCAGCAGCTTGGCTTACACCTGGGAGCTGTTTTTT. Amino acid sequence: CASSLAYTWELFF.

Comment on this clonotype: A read error may account for a junction end that differs from germline. CDR3 DNA sequence: TGTGCCAGCAGCTTAGCAATTGGGAGGAGGAGCACAGATGCGCAGTATTTT. This sequence encodes CASSLAIGRRSTDAQYF. V is TRBV11-2 and J is TRBJ2-3; possible D gene TRBD2, 6 bases. In germline, CDR1 is SGHAT, CDR2 FQNNGV. There are 17 residues in the CDR3.

Turning to this clonotype: A much larger clone differs by one base, so this may be a read error. J is TRBJ2-7 and V is TRBV29-1, with D possibly being TRBD1 (5 bases). Germline CDR1 and CDR2: SQVTM and ANQGSEA. The germline V and J ends were trimmed by 8 bases and 9 bases, with 23 bases remaining between them. The CDR3 has 13 residues. CDR3 sequence: CSIVIGEPHGQYF. In DNA, the CDR3 is TGCAGCATTGTGATAGGGGAACCCCACGGGCAGTACTTC.

This clonotype was counted a single time. V gene TRBV4-2 combines with J gene TRBJ1-2; D gene unclear. Trimming pared 11 bases from V and 5 bases from J, leaving 15 bases between. The CDR3 consists of 12 residues. Per the germline V gene, CDR1 is LGHNA and CDR2 is YNFKEQ. CDR3 nucleotides: TGTGCCCGCGGCCAAGAGACGTATGGCTACACCTTC. Translating gives CARGQETYGYTF.

J is TRBJ2-7 and V is TRBV5-6; no clear D. This CDR3 comprises 14 residues. Germline V gives CDR1 SGHDT, CDR2 YYEEEE. The V end was cut by 4 bases, the J end by 6 bases, with 17 bases between. The CDR3 DNA reads TGTGCCAGCAGCCATCGATGCAGTACCTGCGAGCAGTACTTC. It yields the protein CASSHRCSTCEQYF. Looking up the rest from reference TRBV5-6 and TRBJ2-7 gives the full variable domain: DAGVTQSPTHLIKTRGQQVTLRCSPKSGHDTVSWYQQALGQGPQFIFQYYEEEERQRGNFPDRFSGHQFPNYSSELNVNALLLGDSALYLCASSHRCSTCEQYFGPGTRLTVT.

Comments on this clonotype: Possible read error: a much larger clone is one base away. The V and J genes are TRBV12-3 or TRBV12-4 and TRBJ1-1; D call uncertain. The CDR3 totals 14 residues. V lost 11 bases to trimming and J lost 0 bases, with 16 bases between them. The CDR3: CAPPGVDMNTEAFF. The CDR3 DNA follows: TGTGCCCCCCCCGGGGTAGATATGAACACTGAAGCTTTCTTT.